The entry below gives a single TCR beta chain sequence along with its context. The entry originates in a study of PD-1 blockade in classical Hodgkin lymphoma. As for time point: newly diagnosed, previously untreated cHL patient sample. Profiling relied on immunoSEQ multiplex PCR, and the TCRdb table lists in-frame clones only, not all of them. Here the sample spans fewer than 40,000 clones, approximately 94% being singletons. The CDR3 has 15 residues. Germline-derived CDR1 and CDR2 are SEHNR and FQNEAQ (reference sequence). V dropped 5 bases and J dropped 6 bases, with 19 bases sitting between them. Material for sequencing was peripheral blood mononuclear cells (PBMCs). The chain couples TRBV7-9 to TRBJ1-1; the D gene is possibly TRBD1 (5 bases). The receptor comes from a human donor with classical Hodgkin lymphoma. The CDR3, as DNA: TGTGCCAGCAGCGAGGGGACTTCCACCCGACCTGAAGCTTTCTTT. Translation gives CASSEGTSTRPEAFF.